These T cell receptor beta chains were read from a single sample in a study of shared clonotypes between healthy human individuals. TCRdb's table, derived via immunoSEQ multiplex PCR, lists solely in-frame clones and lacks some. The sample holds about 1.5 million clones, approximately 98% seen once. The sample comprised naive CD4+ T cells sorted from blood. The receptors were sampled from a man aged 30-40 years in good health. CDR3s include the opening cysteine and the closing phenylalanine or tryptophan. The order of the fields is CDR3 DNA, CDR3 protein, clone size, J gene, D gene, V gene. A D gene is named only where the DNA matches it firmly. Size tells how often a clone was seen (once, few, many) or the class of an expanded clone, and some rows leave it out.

TGCAGCGTTGAGGACACTGAAGCTTTCTTT CSVEDTEAFF once TRBJ1-1 . TRBV29-1
TGTGCCTGGAGTGACAACAGCAATCAGCCCCAGCATTTT CAWSDNSNQPQHF . TRBJ1-5 . TRBV30
TGTGCCAGCTCACCGGGACCAGGGGGGAACACTGAAGCTTTCTTT CASSPGPGGNTEAFF once TRBJ1-1 TRBD1 TRBV18
TGTGCCAGCAGTTTATCAACCAGGGGCACCGGGGAGCTGTTTTTT CASSLSTRGTGELFF . TRBJ2-2 . TRBV27
TGTGCCAGCAGCTTCCCGGCTGGTACGGGTCGTTACTCTGAGCAGTTCTTC CASSFPAGTGRYSEQFF . TRBJ2-1 . TRBV7-2
TGTGCCAGCAGAAGAAACACCGGGGAGCTGTTTTTT CASRRNTGELFF . TRBJ2-2 . TRBV6-5
TGTGCCACCAGCAGAGATCATGGTGTTAGCAATGAGCAGTTCTTC CATSRDHGVSNEQFF . TRBJ2-1 . TRBV15
TGCGCCAGCAGCCTAGGACAGGGGGCCTACCCCAACTATGGCTACACCTTC CASSLGQGAYPNYGYTF . TRBJ1-2 TRBD1 TRBV5-1
TGTGCCAGCAGCCCGCGGACAGGAACGGGGAACTATGGCTACACCTTC CASSPRTGTGNYGYTF . TRBJ1-2 TRBD1 TRBV5-4
TGCGCCAGCAGTGCAGGGCTCGACTATGGCTACACCTTC CASSAGLDYGYTF once TRBJ1-2 . TRBV10-1
TGCGCCAGCAGCGCCGGGACAGTGTCCGGGAACACCATATATTTT CASSAGTVSGNTIYF . TRBJ1-3 TRBD1 TRBV5-1
TGCGCCAGCAGCTGGGGACTAGCGGGAGGGATTGAGCAGTTCTTC CASSWGLAGGIEQFF . TRBJ2-1 TRBD2 TRBV5-1
TGTGCCAGCAGTTACGTCGGCGGTTACACCGGGGAGCTGTTTTTT CASSYVGGYTGELFF . TRBJ2-2 . TRBV6-5
TGTGCCAGCAAAACTAGCGGGACCCTCACAGATACGCAGTATTTT CASKTSGTLTDTQYF once TRBJ2-3 TRBD2 TRBV28
TGCGCCAGCAGCCAAGGAGGGGGCACAGGGGTCTACGAGCAGTACTTC CASSQGGGTGVYEQYF . TRBJ2-7 TRBD1 TRBV4-3
TGTGCCAGCAGCCCGCGCGGACTAGCGCTAAGAGAAAATGAGCAGTTCTTC CASSPRGLALRENEQFF . TRBJ2-1 TRBD2 TRBV7-3
TGTGCCAGCAGTCTCATGGGAAGGGGGCGTTTCCCTACCTACGAGCAGTACTTC CASSLMGRGRFPTYEQYF . TRBJ2-7 TRBD1 TRBV28
TGTGCCAGCAGCCCGGGACTAGCGGGAGTGGGCATTCAGTACTTC CASSPGLAGVGIQYF . TRBJ2-4 TRBD2 TRBV7-3
TGTGCCAGCAGCCAAAGATGGGAGACCCAGTACTTC CASSQRWETQYF . TRBJ2-5 . TRBV4-2
TGTGCCAGCAGCTTAGACAGGGCCTACTTCTCCTACGAGCAGTACTTC CASSLDRAYFSYEQYF . TRBJ2-7 . TRBV7-2
TGTGCCAGCAGCTTAGTAGCAGGCAATGAGCAGTTCTTC CASSLVAGNEQFF . TRBJ2-1 . TRBV7-8
TGCAGCGTTCACGAGGATGGCACTGAAGCTTTCTTT CSVHEDGTEAFF . TRBJ1-1 . TRBV29-1
TGTGCCAGCAGCCAGAATCCCCTCCTCAGTTTTAACGGGGAGCTGTTTTTT CASSQNPLLSFNGELFF once TRBJ2-2 . TRBV4-2
TGTGCCAGCAGCTTAGACGGGTTAACGGGGAGGAACACTGAAGCTTTCTTT CASSLDGLTGRNTEAFF . TRBJ1-1 . TRBV11-2
TGTGCCAGCAGCTTGGGCCTAGCGGGAGGGAGGGCCTCCTACAATGAGCAGTTCTTC CASSLGLAGGRASYNEQFF . TRBJ2-1 TRBD2 TRBV7-6
TGTGCCAGCTCACCACGGGAGGGCGACCGCTACGAGCAGTACTTC CASSPREGDRYEQYF once TRBJ2-7 TRBD2 TRBV18
TGTGCCAGCAGCGCGGACACGAACACTGAAGCTTTCTTT CASSADTNTEAFF once TRBJ1-1 . TRBV11-3
TGTGCCAGCAGCTTGGTATTTTACTCTGGGGCCAACGTCCTGACTTTC CASSLVFYSGANVLTF . TRBJ2-6 . TRBV5-8
TGTGCCAGCACAATGGCGGGAGGTGAGCAGTACTTC CASTMAGGEQYF once TRBJ2-7 TRBD2 TRBV6-1
TGTGCCAGCAGCTTAGGCTATGCACTCTACAATGAGCAGTTCTTC CASSLGYALYNEQFF . TRBJ2-1 . TRBV7-2
TGTGCCAGCAGTTTAAGCGGGAGGGTAAGAGATGAGCAGTTCTTC CASSLSGRVRDEQFF . TRBJ2-1 TRBD2 TRBV28
TGTGCCAGCAGTTTCGACAGGGACGAGCAGTACTTC CASSFDRDEQYF . TRBJ2-7 TRBD1 TRBV28
TGCGCCAGCAGTCAAATGGGCCGATGGACCCTCGGCGGTGGCGGGGAGCTGTTTTTT CASSQMGRWTLGGGGELFF . TRBJ2-2 . TRBV23-1
TGTGCCAGCTCACTTTTATTGTTACAGATGAACACCGGGGAGCTGTTTTTT CASSLLLLQMNTGELFF once TRBJ2-2 . TRBV18
TGTGCCAGCAGCCAGGGGGCCAATCAGCCCCAGCATTTT CASSQGANQPQHF . TRBJ1-5 TRBD1 TRBV7-2
TGTGCCAGCAGCGTAGCTCCCAGCGGGAGCGGCACAGATACGCAGTATTTT CASSVAPSGSGTDTQYF . TRBJ2-3 TRBD2 TRBV9
TGTGCCAGCAGTCCCCGGGGAGCAACTAGGGGATCTGGAAACACCATATATTTT CASSPRGATRGSGNTIYF . TRBJ1-3 . TRBV27
TGTGCCAGCAGCCAAGAGTTACTATTTGAGACCCAGTACTTC CASSQELLFETQYF . TRBJ2-5 . TRBV14
TGTGCCAGCAGTTTATGGGGACTAGCGGGAGGGTCGAACACCGGGGAGCTGTTTTTT CASSLWGLAGGSNTGELFF . TRBJ2-2 TRBD2 TRBV28
TGTGCCAGCAGCCCGACTAACGCGGATACGCAGTATTTT CASSPTNADTQYF . TRBJ2-3 . TRBV5-4
TGTGCCAGCAGCTCCGACTGGACTAGCGGGAACATTCAGTACTTC CASSSDWTSGNIQYF . TRBJ2-4 TRBD2 TRBV9
TGTGCCAGCAGCCAGCTAGCGGGAGAAACCTACAATGAGCAGTTCTTC CASSQLAGETYNEQFF . TRBJ2-1 TRBD2 TRBV7-6
TGTGCCAGCAGCTTATTAGGTCGGGGTCCTGGGAATGAGCAGTTCTTC CASSLLGRGPGNEQFF . TRBJ2-1 . TRBV7-9
TGTGCCAGCAGCAATCTAGCGGGAGGGGGCGAGCAGTACTTC CASSNLAGGGEQYF once TRBJ2-7 TRBD2 TRBV2
TGTGCCAGTAGTAACCCGACAGGGACTCTTGATCAGCCCCAGCATTTT CASSNPTGTLDQPQHF . TRBJ1-5 TRBD1 TRBV19
TGTGCCAGCAGTTTATTCCTCGGGCAGGGGGCCGGAAGGCTGAGCGAGCAGTACTTC CASSLFLGQGAGRLSEQYF . TRBJ2-7 TRBD1 TRBV28
TGTGCCAGCAGCACATCTACCCCGCAGACCCAGTACTTC CASSTSTPQTQYF . TRBJ2-5 . TRBV28
TGTGCCAGCAGTTCCGCGGACAGGGCAGGTGAAAAACTGTTTTTT CASSSADRAGEKLFF . TRBJ1-4 TRBD1 TRBV6-1
TGTGCCAGCAGCTTACAGGTCATGGGTACGCAGTATTTT CASSLQVMGTQYF . TRBJ2-3 . TRBV7-8
TGTGCCAGCGCAGGGGTGGTTTTGACCCAGTACTTC CASAGVVLTQYF . TRBJ2-5 . TRBV7-2
TGCGCCAGCAGCCCGGGACAGGACAATCAGCCCCAGCATTTT CASSPGQDNQPQHF . TRBJ1-5 TRBD1 TRBV5-1
TGCGCCAGCAGTGCAGGACCGAACACTGAAGCTTTCTTT CASSAGPNTEAFF . TRBJ1-1 . TRBV10-2
TGCAGTGCTAGAGGAGGACCCGCCAGATATTTT CSARGGPARYF . TRBJ2-3 . TRBV20-1
TGTGCCAGCAGCTTAGTCCGGGGGCCGCGAACTGAAGCTTTCTTT CASSLVRGPRTEAFF . TRBJ1-1 . TRBV11-2
TGTGCCAGCAGCTTTACTAGCGGGAACTACGAGCAGTACTTC CASSFTSGNYEQYF . TRBJ2-7 TRBD2 TRBV7-2
TGCGCCAGCAGCGCCACAGGGCTGGCCGGGGAGCTGTTTTTT CASSATGLAGELFF . TRBJ2-2 . TRBV5-1
TGTGCCAGCAGCCTCGACTACAGGGACGAGCAGTACTTC CASSLDYRDEQYF . TRBJ2-7 . TRBV7-2